This TCR beta chain was captured by sequencing in a study of cytomegalovirus exposure and HLA in healthy donors (dated by TCRdb to the late 2010s). Turning to the overall study: According to an earlier analysis of 587 of the donors, roughly 180 million T cells yielded 120 million or so unique TCR beta sequences and less than 300 Gb of sequence data. An early release that covered 500 to 800 HLA-typed donors contained approximately 300 gigabases of sequencing data and around 85 million unique TCR sequences. The genetic ancestry cluster associated with self-reported Caucasian donors included roughly 84% of the roughly 400 genotyped donors. The study aimed to test whether cataloging public T cell receptors could reveal signatures of past pathogen exposure. The study used immunosequencing to profile the T cell repertoires of under 700 subjects and linked those repertoires to cytomegalovirus serostatus. A separate validation cohort of roughly 120 different subjects was used in addition to the 666-subject first cohort. The study combined high-throughput TCR immunosequencing, statistical association of individual TCRs with disease status, and machine learning to predict cytomegalovirus infection status. To study patterns of TCR occurrence, a later analysis re-analyzed previously published TCR beta repertoires from under 750 donors and added high-resolution HLA genotyping. The later analysis used no new phenotypic data to find candidate immune exposures, relying instead on TCR beta sequences and their occurrence across donors. To decide whether each TCR beta V gene segment behaved as functional or pseudogenic, an earlier analysis of some 540 of the donors relied on high-throughput TCR beta sequencing. Donor age, sex, ethnicity and CMV serostatus were collected together with the repertoire data. In a later genetic analysis, genome-wide SNP genotypes for about three fifths of the roughly 670 donors were used, and that subset was treated as a discovery cohort. Every repertoire in the discovery cohort had been generated on one and the same sequencing platform. HLA typing included class I and class II loci at four-digit resolution. The number of typed donors differed by locus: about 620-630 for A, B, C, DRB1 and DQB1; approximately 530 for DQA1; 606 for DPA1; and roughly 470 for DPB1. Because of strong linkage in the cohort, roughly five DR-DQ haplotypes were treated as single units for association and clustering. Among some 400 genotyped donors of the cohort, an average of around 250,000 unique TCR beta nucleotide sequences was sequenced per donor, of which approximately 18% were non-productive. Here is what the overall study found, with its caveats: For the cohort, immune exposure information was limited to CMV serostatus. The authors suggested that the approach could potentially be generalized to other disease states and immunological phenotypes. In a later analysis, HLA-associated TCR beta chains were found to be more clonally expanded and to have lower generation probabilities than equally common non-associated chains. In a later genetic analysis, fewer N-insertions in productive TCRs were reported among donors in an Asian-associated ancestry cluster than the roughly 700-donor mean. A later analysis associated 16,951 TCR beta sequences with specific HLA alleles at a false discovery rate of 0.05. A further reported finding was that TCR beta sequences accurately predicted the HLA-A and HLA-B alleles for most subjects in the first cohort. The earlier analysis of 587 of the donors excluded roughly 17 rarely observed V segments, including chromosome 9 orphons, because counts were too low. The study gave a list of 150 to 200 TCR beta chains associated with cytomegalovirus. According to a later analysis, parvovirus B19, influenza, CMV and Epstein-Barr virus appeared linked to several top co-occurrence clusters. HLA typing was unavailable for some donors at each locus, so association tests used only the typed subset. The presence/absence analyses assumed that sequencing depth was roughly uniform across donors, and that assumption may not be true. A later analysis found that most CMV-associated TCR beta chains appeared HLA-restricted, with HLA associations seemingly driven largely by CMV exposure. An association between a missense DCLRE1C variant and V-gene and J-gene trimming of TCR beta chains was found in a later genetic analysis and replicated in an independent cohort. Most TCR sequences were observed very rarely across donors, whereas some public TCRs were present in many individuals. Some IMGT-functional V segments, including TRBV6-2 and TRBV6-3, could not be told apart with the 87-base-pair reads, so those segments were excluded. Strong co-occurrence of HLA alleles, especially DR and DQ, made assigning TCR associations to individual alleles difficult. In vitro tests confirmed that three of the cytomegalovirus-associated TCR beta chains recognize cytomegalovirus antigens. Correlated functional status among segregating V segments might reflect linkage disequilibrium, but an unknown experimental factor could not be ruled out. In a later analysis, TCR association rates were found to vary across HLA loci, with the most associated TCRs seen for DRB1 alleles and the fewest for HLA-C alleles. A cluster of highly shared sequence variants was judged likely to be a technical artifact of the sequencing pipeline. In an earlier analysis of some 550 of the donors, most TCR beta V segments were observed in productive rearrangements about 90% or about 30% of the time, broadly matching IMGT annotations. This cohort had only TCR beta chains sequenced, and the lack of alpha or paired-chain data limited which features could be detected. The classifier was reported to diagnose cytomegalovirus status with high specificity and sensitivity in both the original and validation cohorts.

V and J lose 3 bases and 0 bases, and a span of 11 bases separates them. The CDR3 runs 15 amino acids, cysteine and phenylalanine included. The only DNA kept is the CDR3, 45 bases in frame from the first base. The germline V gene provides CDR1 SGHTA and CDR2 FQGNSA. In total, approximately 610 healthy bone marrow donors made up the cohort. At the time of sampling, all cohort members were nominally healthy, though unrecorded immune exposures were likely present. The donor was CMV seronegative and was included in the group of about 350 seronegative cohort members. Each donor provided a peripheral blood sample, and peripheral blood mononuclear cells were used for TCR beta sequencing. Genomic DNA extraction from the blood cell samples was performed with the Qiagen DNeasy Blood Extraction Kit. Receptor libraries were prepared by the immunoSEQ multiplex PCR assay. A mixture of 60 forward primers for TCR Vbeta segments and 13 reverse primers for TCR Jbeta segments was used in the multiplex PCR. Amplification of the CDR3 region of rearranged TCR beta genes was performed with a multiplex PCR assay on genomic DNA. On the Illumina HiSeq System, the amplified TCR beta libraries were sequenced as 87-base-pair reads. As for the original processing: A later analysis counted approximately 74 million unique TCR beta chains across the 690 or so repertoires, and some 11 million of these chains were shared by at least two donors. Raw reads were error-corrected and collapsed into unique sequences by a nearest-neighbor algorithm in which closely related sequences were merged to remove PCR and sequencing errors. To assign V, D and J gene segments, CDR3 sequences were aligned to IMGT reference sequences. Each retained sequence needed at least a six-nucleotide match to both a V gene segment and a J gene segment. Rearrangements were called productive when the CDR3 lacked stop codons and stayed in frame with V and J; all others were non-productive. CDR3 was defined by IMGT convention, running from the second conserved V-encoded cysteine to the conserved J-encoded phenylalanine. Sequences without an unambiguous match to a single V gene segment were excluded from the earlier analysis of about 600 of the donors. An earlier analysis of fewer than 650 of the donors classified V segments as functional when productive rearrangements were above 56.7% and as segregating when the standard deviation between donors was above 5%. A statistical classification framework was built to diagnose cytomegalovirus status from the catalog of TCR beta chain sequences. A later analysis assigned V and J genes by comparing TCR nucleotide sequences with IMGT/GENE-DB human TR gene sequences. In a later analysis, CDR3 sequences and most-parsimonious VDJ recombination scenarios were assigned using the TCRdist pipeline. In a later analysis, each TCR beta chain was defined by its CDR3 amino acid sequence together with its V-gene family, and reads without a unique V-gene family were excluded. To address suspected cross-contamination and a sequencing artifact, a later analysis removed under 600 highly shared, low-generation-probability nucleotide sequences. For each public chain, a later analysis derived a clonal expansion index from normalized ranks of inferred template counts within each repertoire. Generation probabilities in a later analysis came from a VDJ recombination model fitted to out-of-frame rearrangements, and those results were checked against IGoR. Hypergeometric tests were used in a later analysis to score TCR-TCR, TCR-HLA and TCR-CMV co-occurrence, with a repertoire-size bias correction applied to the TCR pairs. To estimate false discovery rates, a later analysis permuted the HLA or CMV assignments 20 times. In a later analysis, co-occurring TCRs were grouped using DBSCAN, with TCRdist sequence similarity added in when clustering inside HLA-allele-positive subsets. Co-occurrence clustering excluded repertoires with fewer than 30,000 or more than 120,000 public chains, plus five with anomalous nucleotide sharing. In TCRdb, the immuneACCESS table is reduced to in-frame sequences with V and J assigned. These tables do not hold every clone; where another copy was compared, an unresolved V gene accounts for under half, and the others remain unexplained. V, J and clone size were drawn from that table, and D and trimming were deduced from the DNA. Within this sample are 140,000 to 150,000 clones, with over 70% of them counted one time only. Roughly 1.6% of the sample is taken by the ten largest.

There are a few counts of this clone. Its binding antigen is unknown. Per-base qualities were not stored, and no clone one base away is much larger. Specimen: PBMCs. This TCR was sampled from a woman aged 35 to 49 in good health and CMV-seronegative. The V and J genes are TRBV7-2 and TRBJ1-1; TRBD1 is a weak D gene call, 5 bases matching. CDR3 loop: CASSFNSGLNTEAFF. The DNA sequence reads TGTGCCAGCAGCTTCAATTCAGGGTTGAACACTGAAGCTTTCTTT.